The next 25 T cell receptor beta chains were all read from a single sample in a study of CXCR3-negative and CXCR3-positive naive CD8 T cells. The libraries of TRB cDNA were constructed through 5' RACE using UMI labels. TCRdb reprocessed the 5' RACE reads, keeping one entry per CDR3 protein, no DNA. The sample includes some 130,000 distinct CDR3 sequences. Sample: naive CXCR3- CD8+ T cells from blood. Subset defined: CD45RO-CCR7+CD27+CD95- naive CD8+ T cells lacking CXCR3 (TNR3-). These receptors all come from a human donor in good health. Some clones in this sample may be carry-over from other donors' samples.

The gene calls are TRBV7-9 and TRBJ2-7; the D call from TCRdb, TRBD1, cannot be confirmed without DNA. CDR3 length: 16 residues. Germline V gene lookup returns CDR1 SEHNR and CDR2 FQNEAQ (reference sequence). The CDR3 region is CASSSISGQGHYEQYF.

The CDR3 loop reads CSVEKDYEQYF. The chain employs TRBV29-1 and TRBJ2-7. The V gene's germline CDR1 is SQVTM and CDR2 ANQGSEA. The CDR3 is 11 residues long.

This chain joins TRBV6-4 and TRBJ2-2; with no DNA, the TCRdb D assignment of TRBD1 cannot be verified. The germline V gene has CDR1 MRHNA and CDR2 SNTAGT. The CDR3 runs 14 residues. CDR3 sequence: CASSDSLGAGELFF.

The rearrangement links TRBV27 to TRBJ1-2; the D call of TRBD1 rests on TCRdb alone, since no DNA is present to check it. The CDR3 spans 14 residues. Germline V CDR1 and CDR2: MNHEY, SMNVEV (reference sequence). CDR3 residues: CASSRTGRGYGYTF.

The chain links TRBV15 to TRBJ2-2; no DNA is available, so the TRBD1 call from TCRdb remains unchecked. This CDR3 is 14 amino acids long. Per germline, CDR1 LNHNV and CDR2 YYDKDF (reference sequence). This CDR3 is CATSGSSGSGELFF.

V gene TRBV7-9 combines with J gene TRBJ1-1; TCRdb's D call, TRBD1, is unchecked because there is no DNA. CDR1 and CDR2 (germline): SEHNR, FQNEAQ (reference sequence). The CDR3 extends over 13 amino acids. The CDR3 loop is CASSLVGVPEAFF.

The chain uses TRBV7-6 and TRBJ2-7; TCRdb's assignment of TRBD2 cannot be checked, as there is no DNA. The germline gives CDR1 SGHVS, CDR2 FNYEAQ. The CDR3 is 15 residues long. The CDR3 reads CASSLGGPSSYEQYF.

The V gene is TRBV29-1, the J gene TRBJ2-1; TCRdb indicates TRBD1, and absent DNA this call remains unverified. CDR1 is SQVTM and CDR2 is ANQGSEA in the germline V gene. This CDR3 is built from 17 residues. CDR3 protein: CSVETAGGLGSYNEQFF.

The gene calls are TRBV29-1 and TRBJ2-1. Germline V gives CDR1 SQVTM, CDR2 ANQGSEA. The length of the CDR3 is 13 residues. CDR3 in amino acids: CSVDTIGYNEQFF.

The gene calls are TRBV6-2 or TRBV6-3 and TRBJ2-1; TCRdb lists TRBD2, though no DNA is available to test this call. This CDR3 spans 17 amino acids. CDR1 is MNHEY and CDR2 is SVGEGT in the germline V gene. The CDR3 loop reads CASSYNTLASYYNEQFF.

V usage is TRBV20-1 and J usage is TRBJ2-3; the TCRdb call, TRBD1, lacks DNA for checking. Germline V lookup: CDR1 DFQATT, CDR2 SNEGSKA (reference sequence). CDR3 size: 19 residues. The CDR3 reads CSARVYRGGPEHYTDTQYF.

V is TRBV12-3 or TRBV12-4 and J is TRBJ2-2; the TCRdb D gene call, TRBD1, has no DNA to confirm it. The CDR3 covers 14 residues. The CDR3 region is CASEERGETGELLF.

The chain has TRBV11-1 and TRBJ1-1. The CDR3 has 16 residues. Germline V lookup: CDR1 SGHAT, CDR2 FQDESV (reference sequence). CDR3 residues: CASSLNSYGMNTEAFF.

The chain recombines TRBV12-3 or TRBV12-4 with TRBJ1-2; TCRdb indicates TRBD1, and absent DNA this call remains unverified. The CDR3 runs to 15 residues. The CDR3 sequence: CASSFRPGGNAGYTF.

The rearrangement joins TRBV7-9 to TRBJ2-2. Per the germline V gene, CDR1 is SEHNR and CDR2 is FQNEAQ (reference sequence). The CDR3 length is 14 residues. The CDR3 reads CASVDVSNTGELFF.

This CDR3 reads CASSLVGQFYEQYF. The gene calls are TRBV12-3 or TRBV12-4 and TRBJ2-7. The CDR3 extends over 14 amino acids.

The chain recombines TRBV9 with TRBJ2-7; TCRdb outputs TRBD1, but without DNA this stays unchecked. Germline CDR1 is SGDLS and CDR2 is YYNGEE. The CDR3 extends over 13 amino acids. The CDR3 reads CASSVGGGFEQYF.

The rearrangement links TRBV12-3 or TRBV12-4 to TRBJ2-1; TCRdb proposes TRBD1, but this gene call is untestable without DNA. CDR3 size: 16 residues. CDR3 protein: CASSFPPGGWTNEQFF.

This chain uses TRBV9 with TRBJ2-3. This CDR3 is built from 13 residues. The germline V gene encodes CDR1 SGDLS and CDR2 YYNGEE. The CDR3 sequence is CASSVGSTDTQYF.

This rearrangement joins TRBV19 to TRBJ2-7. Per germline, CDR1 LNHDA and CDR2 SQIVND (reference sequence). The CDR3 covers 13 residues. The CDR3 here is CASSIDRIDEQYF.

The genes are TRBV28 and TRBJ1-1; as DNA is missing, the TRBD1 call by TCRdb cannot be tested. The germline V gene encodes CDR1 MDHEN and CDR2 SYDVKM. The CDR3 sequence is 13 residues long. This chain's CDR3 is CASRFTGGTEAFF.

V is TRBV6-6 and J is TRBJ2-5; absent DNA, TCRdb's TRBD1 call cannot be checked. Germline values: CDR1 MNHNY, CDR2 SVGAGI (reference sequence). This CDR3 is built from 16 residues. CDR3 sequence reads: CASSSAPRDGQETQYF.

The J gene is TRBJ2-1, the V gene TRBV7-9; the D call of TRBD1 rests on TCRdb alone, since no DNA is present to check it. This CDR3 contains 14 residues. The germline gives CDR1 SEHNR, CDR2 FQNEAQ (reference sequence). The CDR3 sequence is CASNLQGVYNEQFF.

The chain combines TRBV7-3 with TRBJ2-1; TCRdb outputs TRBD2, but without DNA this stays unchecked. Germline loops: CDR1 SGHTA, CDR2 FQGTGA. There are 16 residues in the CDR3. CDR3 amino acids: CASSLIFGGSGDEQFF.

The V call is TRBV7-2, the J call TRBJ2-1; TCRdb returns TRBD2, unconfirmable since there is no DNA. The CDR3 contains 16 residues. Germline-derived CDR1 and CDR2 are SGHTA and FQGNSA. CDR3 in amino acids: CASSLEPGLANNEQFF.